This T cell receptor (beta chain) appears in the sequencing data of a study of blood T cell repertoires in COVID-19. Looking at the study overall: T cells, B-cell-depleted T cells, or PBMCs supplied cDNA or gDNA.

Using immunoSEQ multiplex PCR, the repertoire was profiled, and TCRdb retains in-frame clones only, with some absent. The sample contains over 75,000 clones, 70% to 90% of which appear only once. Trimming cost V 6 bases and J 3 bases, with 9 bases left between them. CDR1 and CDR2 (germline): MNHEY, SVGEGT. This CDR3 spans 13 amino acids. This receptor was identified in a woman of 80 years or more with acute or convalescent COVID-19. Sequencing was performed on peripheral blood. The gene calls are TRBV6-2 or TRBV6-3 and TRBJ2-1, with D possibly being TRBD1 (6 bases). CDR3 region: CASSLDSYNEQFF. In DNA, the CDR3 is TGTGCCAGCAGCCTGGACAGCTACAATGAGCAGTTCTTC.